These T cell receptor beta chains were read from a single sample in a study of blood T cell repertoires in COVID-19. Method: immunoSEQ multiplex PCR; TCRdb's copy keeps in-frame clones and lacks some. The sample holds about 230,000 clones, approximately 87% seen once. The specimen was peripheral blood. These receptors were obtained from a woman in her 70s with active or convalescent COVID-19. Both conserved end residues are trimmed from each CDR3.

CDR3aa	j_gene	v_gene
ASSPRLAGVTGELF	TRBJ2-2	TRBV3-1/TRBV3-2
ASSPYDREPYGYT	TRBJ1-2	TRBV3-1/TRBV3-2
ASSPSGANTGELF	TRBJ2-2	TRBV5-1
ASSLDQGRWVLNEQF	TRBJ2-1	TRBV13
ASSPLLQGADSPLH	TRBJ1-6	TRBV5-1
ASSLARDTYEQY	TRBJ2-7	TRBV11-2
ASSPGRTLEQY	TRBJ2-7	TRBV7-2
ASRPAGPGGSTQY	TRBJ2-3	TRBV5-4
ASSPQAGVYTEQF	TRBJ2-1	TRBV19
ASSQVPGQNTEAF	TRBJ1-1	TRBV4-1
ASSFRAGGSYEQY	TRBJ2-7	TRBV6-6
ASSPGGSGNTQY	TRBJ2-3	TRBV6-5
ASSYGPHTEAF	TRBJ1-1	TRBV6-5
ASSPTGSGELF	TRBJ2-2	TRBV7-3
ASSIDRNEQF	TRBJ2-1	TRBV19
ASSLGGGDYPYTQY	TRBJ2-3	TRBV7-8
ASSPVGGQDDEKLF	TRBJ1-4	TRBV19
ASSLRESGNEQF	TRBJ2-1	TRBV7-9
ASSQDYVLNTGELF	TRBJ2-2	TRBV4-1
ASRRGQSHEQY	TRBJ2-7	TRBV6-5
ATSRDGDNHQPQH	TRBJ1-5	TRBV15
ASSNEGKSDTQY	TRBJ2-3	TRBV19
ASSHLPPGGDTQY	TRBJ2-3	TRBV3-1/TRBV3-2
ASSPRSGIPTGELF	TRBJ2-2	TRBV18
ASSKGQNYGYT	TRBJ1-2	TRBV10-1
ASSVYHPGDGYT	TRBJ1-2	TRBV9
AWSVQSPSRESPYEQY	TRBJ2-7	TRBV30
AWREMDRGGTEAF	TRBJ1-1	TRBV30
ASKTPNTEAF	TRBJ1-1	TRBV10-2
ASSIQQGNRNTIY	TRBJ1-3	TRBV19
ASSPQNEQF	TRBJ2-1	TRBV7-8
ASSLSLGPGYT	TRBJ1-2	TRBV25-1
ASSLGTSGGMTDTQY	TRBJ2-3	TRBV19
ASSELAGGSDTQY	TRBJ2-3	TRBV14
ASSRKSPGTSPPGTQY	TRBJ2-5	TRBV7-8
ASSYRAEGEKLF	TRBJ1-4	TRBV6-5
ASSLGLAGGRYEQY	TRBJ2-7	TRBV7-9
ASAPQGPRYGVKLF	TRBJ1-4	TRBV5-1
ASSRWTAEAF	TRBJ1-1	TRBV12-3/TRBV12-4
AGGRGVTAGNTIY	TRBJ1-3	TRBV2
ASTLRSATNEKLF	TRBJ1-4	TRBV7-2
ASTVRSNQPQH	TRBJ1-5	TRBV6-5
AISGGQGRETQY	TRBJ2-5	TRBV10-3
ASDTGDSVSKAF	TRBJ1-1	TRBV19
ASSPRLAGGLYNEQF	TRBJ2-1	TRBV18
ASSQGLLAGEADTQY	TRBJ2-3	TRBV4-2
AISRSSGTGELF	TRBJ2-2	TRBV10-3
ASRLYNEQF	TRBJ2-1	TRBV2
ASSLLLTGNYGYT	TRBJ1-2	TRBV2
ATSRYNEKLF	TRBJ1-4	TRBV15
ASRFLGGEQY	TRBJ2-7	TRBV28
ASSRREGPAETQY	TRBJ2-5	TRBV4-3
ASSLAYSTDTQY	TRBJ2-3	TRBV7-2
ASSLRGGQSNIQY	TRBJ2-4	TRBV5-6